Only a few counts were recorded for the clone carrying this T cell receptor beta chain. The data belong to a study of blood T cell repertoires in COVID-19. Authors' analysis steps: Amplified reference gene primers provided the basis for estimating nucleated cell counts. The assay was immunoSEQ multiplex PCR, and TCRdb's table has in-frame clones only and misses some. That table furnishes V, J and clone size, whereas the DNA furnished D and trimming. The table shows over 200,000 clones, with 70% to 90% occurring only once. In germline, CDR1 is MNHEY, CDR2 SVGAGI. V gave up 6 bases and J gave up 4 bases, with 12 bases separating them. The CDR3 runs to 13 residues.

The origin of this receptor is a woman aged 50 to 60 with active or convalescent COVID-19. The sequencing input was peripheral blood. J is TRBJ1-1 and V is TRBV6-5; D may be TRBD1 (6 bases). CDR3 nucleotides: TGTGCCAGCAGCCTGGACAGTCCCACTGAAGCTTTCTTT. Protein sequence: CASSLDSPTEAFF.